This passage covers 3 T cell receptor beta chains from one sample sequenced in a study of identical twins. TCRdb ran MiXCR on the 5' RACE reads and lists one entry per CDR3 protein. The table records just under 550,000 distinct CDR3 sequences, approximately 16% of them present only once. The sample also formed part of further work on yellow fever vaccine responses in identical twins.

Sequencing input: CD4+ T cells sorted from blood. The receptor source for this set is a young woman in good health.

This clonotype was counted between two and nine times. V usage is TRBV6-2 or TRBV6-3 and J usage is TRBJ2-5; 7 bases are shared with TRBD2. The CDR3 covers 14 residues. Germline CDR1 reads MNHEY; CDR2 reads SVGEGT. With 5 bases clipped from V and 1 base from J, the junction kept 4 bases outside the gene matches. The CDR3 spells CASSHTSVQETQYF. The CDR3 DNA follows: TGTGCCAGCAGTCATACTAGCGTCCAAGAGACCCAGTACTTC.

This CDR3 is CAISDQSQATQYF. In DNA form, the CDR3 reads TGTGCCATCAGTGACCAATCCCAGGCGACCCAGTACTTC. The chain carries TRBV10-3 and TRBJ2-5; D unclear. The CDR3 runs 13 residues. CDR1 is ENHRY and CDR2 is SYGVKD in the germline V gene. Between the trimmed V and J ends, which lost 3 bases and 7 bases, there was a span of 12 bases.

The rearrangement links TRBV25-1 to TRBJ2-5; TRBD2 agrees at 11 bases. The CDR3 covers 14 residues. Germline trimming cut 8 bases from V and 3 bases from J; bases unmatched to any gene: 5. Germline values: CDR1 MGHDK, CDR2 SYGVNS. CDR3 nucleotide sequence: TGTGCCAGCCAAAAACTAGCGGGAGAAGAGACCCAGTACTTC. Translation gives CASQKLAGEETQYF.